This TCR beta chain was found in a study of cytomegalovirus exposure and HLA in healthy donors (dated by TCRdb to about 2017). Describing the broader study: According to an earlier analysis of 550 to 750 of the donors, about 179 million T cells yielded roughly 110 million unique TCR beta sequences and 276 Gb of sequence data. The study combined high-throughput TCR immunosequencing, statistical association of individual TCRs with disease status, and machine learning to predict cytomegalovirus infection status. Donor age, sex, ethnicity and CMV serostatus were collected together with the repertoire data. On average, about 200,000 unique TCR beta nucleotide sequences were sequenced per donor among a few hundred genotyped donors of the cohort, with 15% to 20% of those sequences being non-productive. Because of strong linkage in the cohort, 4 to 6 DR-DQ haplotypes were treated as single units for association and clustering. The study aimed to test whether cataloging public T cell receptors could reveal signatures of past pathogen exposure. Roughly 300 gigabases of sequencing data and around 87 million unique TCR sequences were included in an early release covering around 650 HLA-typed donors. Typing coverage varied by locus: roughly 629-640 donors for A, B, C, DRB1 and DQB1; roughly 510 for DQA1; 606 for DPA1; roughly 450 for DPB1. Using immunosequencing, the study profiled T cell repertoires from 500 to 800 subjects and related those repertoires to cytomegalovirus serostatus. The genetic ancestry cluster associated with self-reported Caucasian donors included approximately 85% of the approximately 430 genotyped donors. In the later analysis, no new phenotypic data were used to find candidate immune exposures; instead, reliance was placed on TCR beta sequences and their occurrence across donors. Both class I and class II loci were covered by HLA typing, at four-digit resolution. Every repertoire in the discovery cohort had been generated on one and the same sequencing platform. In addition to the first cohort of 650 to 800 subjects, a separate validation cohort of 130 or so different subjects was used. In an earlier analysis of over 550 of the donors, high-throughput TCR beta sequencing was used to judge whether each TCR beta V gene segment behaved as functional or pseudogenic. In a later analysis, previously published TCR beta repertoires from 666 donors were re-analyzed and high-resolution HLA genotyping was added so that TCR occurrence patterns could be studied. In a later genetic analysis, genome-wide SNP genotypes for about three fifths of the roughly 670 donors were used, and that subset was treated as a discovery cohort. Study-level results and caveats: In a later genetic analysis, fewer N-insertions in productive TCRs were reported among donors in an Asian-associated ancestry cluster than the roughly 710-donor mean. Presence/absence analyses assumed roughly uniform sequencing depth across donors, an assumption that may not hold. A cluster of highly shared sequence variants was judged likely to be a technical artifact of the sequencing pipeline. According to a later analysis, most CMV-associated TCR beta chains appeared to be HLA-restricted, and the HLA associations seemed to be driven largely by CMV exposure. The authors suggested that the approach could potentially be generalized to other disease states and immunological phenotypes. When HLA alleles, especially DR and DQ, strongly co-occurred, TCR associations were difficult to assign to individual alleles. Because HLA typing was missing for some donors at each locus, association tests included only the typed subset. A later analysis associated about 18,000 TCR beta sequences with specific HLA alleles at a false discovery rate of 0.05. Most TCR sequences were seen in very few donors, while some public TCRs were found in many individuals. The study listed over 150 TCR beta chains as associated with cytomegalovirus. In vitro tests confirmed that a few of the cytomegalovirus-associated TCR beta chains recognize cytomegalovirus antigens. A later analysis found that HLA-associated TCR beta chains were more clonally expanded and had lower generation probabilities than equally common non-associated chains. The only immune exposure information available for the cohort was CMV serostatus. In a later analysis, the rate of TCR association differed among HLA loci, with DRB1 alleles having the most associated TCRs and HLA-C alleles having the fewest. The 87-base-pair reads could not distinguish some IMGT-functional V segments, including TRBV6-2 and TRBV6-3, so those segments were excluded. Correlated functional status among segregating V segments might be attributable to linkage disequilibrium, but an unknown experimental factor could not be ruled out. The earlier analysis of 450 to 700 of the donors excluded some 15 rarely observed V segments, including chromosome 9 orphons, because counts were too low. Several of the top co-occurrence clusters appeared to be linked to parvovirus B19, influenza, CMV and Epstein-Barr virus, according to a later analysis. An earlier analysis of 450 to 750 of the donors showed that most TCR beta V segments appeared in productive rearrangements either about 90% or about 30% of the time, which broadly matched IMGT annotations. A further reported finding was that TCR beta sequences accurately predicted the HLA-A and HLA-B alleles for most subjects in the first cohort. V-gene and J-gene trimming of TCR beta chains was associated with a missense DCLRE1C variant in a later genetic analysis, and the association was replicated in an independent cohort. Cytomegalovirus status was reported to be diagnosed by the classifier with high specificity and sensitivity in both the original and validation cohorts. The cohort was sequenced for TCR beta chains only, and without alpha or paired-chain data the features that could be detected were limited.

In total, fewer than 750 healthy bone marrow donors made up the cohort. Cohort members were all nominally healthy when sampled, although unrecorded immune exposures were likely present. The donor was CMV seronegative and was included in the group of several hundred seronegative cohort members. Every donor gave a peripheral blood sample, and the peripheral blood mononuclear cells from that sample were used for TCR beta sequencing. The Qiagen DNeasy Blood Extraction Kit was used to extract genomic DNA from the blood cell samples. Concerning this clone itself: No cognate antigen has been identified for it. Base-call qualities are not available, and no considerably larger clone is one nucleotide away.

The CDR3 runs 15 residues from the cysteine to the phenylalanine. The sequence is cut down to CDR3 DNA, 45 bases in frame from base 1. After removal of 4 bases from V and 2 bases from J, the junction retains 5 bases not matched to a gene. CDR1 SGHRS and CDR2 YFSETQ were looked up in the germline V gene. The library was built by means of the immunoSEQ multiplex PCR assay. For the multiplex PCR, a mixture combining 60 forward primers for TCR Vbeta segments and 13 reverse primers for TCR Jbeta segments was used. A multiplex PCR assay on genomic DNA amplified the CDR3 region of rearranged TCR beta genes. Amplified TCR beta libraries were sequenced as 87-base-pair reads on the Illumina HiSeq System. The authors' analysis ran thus. Across the 670 or so repertoires, a later analysis counted some 81 million unique TCR beta chains, around 11 million of which were shared by at least two donors. To remove PCR and sequencing errors, raw reads were error-corrected and collapsed into unique sequences using a nearest-neighbor algorithm that merged closely related sequences. CDR3 sequences were aligned to IMGT reference sequences to assign V, D and J gene segments. For a sequence to be retained, a match of at least six nucleotides to both a V gene segment and a J gene segment was required. A rearrangement counted as productive if the CDR3 had no stop codons and remained in frame with V and J, and every other rearrangement counted as non-productive. CDR3 was defined by IMGT convention, running from the second conserved V-encoded cysteine to the conserved J-encoded phenylalanine. The earlier analysis of approximately 590 of the donors excluded any sequence lacking an unambiguous match to a single V gene segment. In an earlier analysis of approximately 500 of the donors, a V segment was called functional when productive rearrangements were above 56.7%, and segregating when the standard deviation between donors exceeded 5%. A statistical classification framework was built for diagnosing cytomegalovirus status from the catalog of TCR beta chain sequences. A later analysis assigned V and J genes by comparing TCR nucleotide sequences with IMGT/GENE-DB human TR gene sequences. A later analysis assigned CDR3 sequences and most-parsimonious VDJ recombination scenarios with the TCRdist pipeline. In a later analysis, every TCR beta chain was defined by the combination of its CDR3 amino acid sequence and its V-gene family, and reads without a unique V-gene family were dropped. As a way to deal with suspected cross-contamination and a sequencing artifact, a later analysis dropped 450 to 600 nucleotide sequences that were highly shared and had low generation probability. A later analysis calculated a clonal expansion index for each public chain from normalized within-repertoire ranks of inferred template counts. In a later analysis, generation probabilities were computed using a VDJ recombination model fitted to out-of-frame rearrangements, and the results were checked against IGoR. In a later analysis, TCR-TCR, TCR-HLA and TCR-CMV co-occurrence was scored with hypergeometric tests, and a repertoire-size bias correction was applied to TCR pairs. To estimate false discovery rates, a later analysis permuted the HLA or CMV assignments 20 times. In a later analysis, co-occurring TCRs were grouped with DBSCAN, and TCRdist sequence similarity was added when clustering was performed within HLA-allele-positive subsets. For co-occurrence clustering, repertoires with fewer than 30,000 or more than 120,000 public chains were excluded, along with roughly 5 repertoires with anomalous nucleotide sharing. TCRdb took over this immuneACCESS table, retaining in-frame rearrangements with V and J assigned. Such tables are incomplete; in checked studies, under half of the missing clones stem from an unresolved V gene, and the remainder is unexplained. V and J calls and clone size are as listed in that table; D and trimming were resolved from the DNA. In this sample the table shows hundreds of thousands of clones, 80% to 90% of which occur a single time. The top ten clones comprise more than 0.8% of the sample.

The rearranged segments are TRBV5-1 and TRBJ2-7; 11 bases in between match TRBD1. The TCR originated in a woman aged 18-29 years in good health and CMV-seronegative. The source material was PBMCs. The DNA sequence is TGCGCCAGCAGCCCTCGGGGACAGGGGGCCTACGAGCAGTACTTC. The encoded protein is CASSPRGQGAYEQYF.